This TCR beta chain came from a study of beta chain bispecific antibodies for T cell cancers. Study-level findings and limits: Normal T cells contributed less of the targeted TRBV signal than the leukemia cells did.

This clonotype was seen many times. What it binds is not known. Blood mononuclear cells were expanded for 2 to 3 days using either OKT3 anti-CD3 antibody or CD3/CD28 beads. Bispecific antibody was added to 50,000 or so normal T cells and 50,000 or so target cells. TCRdb ran MiXCR on the 5' RACE reads and lists one entry per CDR3 protein. The data contain about 20,000 distinct CDR3 sequences, approximately 2.6% of them seen just once; the ten biggest clones take up approximately 30%. This sequence originates from a human donor in good health. Some clones in this sample may be carry-over from other donors' samples. The sequenced sample was healthy donor T cells cultured with leukemia cells.

The CDR3 region is CASSLYSTEAFF. CDR3 bases: TGTGCCAGCAGTTTATACAGCACTGAAGCTTTCTTT. The V and J genes are TRBV28 and TRBJ1-1; D not certain. Deletions cut 1 base from V and 4 bases from J, with 4 bases between. CDR1 MDHEN and CDR2 SYDVKM come from the germline V gene. CDR3 length: 12 amino acids.